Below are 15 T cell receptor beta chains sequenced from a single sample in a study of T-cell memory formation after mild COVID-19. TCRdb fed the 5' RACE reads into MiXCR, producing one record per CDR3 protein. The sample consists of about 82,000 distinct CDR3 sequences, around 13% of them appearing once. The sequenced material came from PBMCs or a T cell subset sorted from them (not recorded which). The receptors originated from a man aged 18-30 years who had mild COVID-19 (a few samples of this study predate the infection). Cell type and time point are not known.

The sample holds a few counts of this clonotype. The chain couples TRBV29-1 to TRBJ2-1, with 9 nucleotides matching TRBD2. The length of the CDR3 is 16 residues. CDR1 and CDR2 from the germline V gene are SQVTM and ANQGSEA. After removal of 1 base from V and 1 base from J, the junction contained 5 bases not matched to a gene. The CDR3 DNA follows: TGCAGCGTTGAAGGCGGGGGGGCTGGGTCCTACAATGAGCAGTTCTTC. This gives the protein CSVEGGGAGSYNEQFF.

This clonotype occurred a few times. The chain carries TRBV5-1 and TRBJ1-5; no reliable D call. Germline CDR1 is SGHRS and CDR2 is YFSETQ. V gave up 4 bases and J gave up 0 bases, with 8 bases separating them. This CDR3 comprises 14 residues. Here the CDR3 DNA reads TGCGCCAGCAGCGAAGGGTATAGCAATCAGCCCCAGCATTTT. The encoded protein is CASSEGYSNQPQHF.

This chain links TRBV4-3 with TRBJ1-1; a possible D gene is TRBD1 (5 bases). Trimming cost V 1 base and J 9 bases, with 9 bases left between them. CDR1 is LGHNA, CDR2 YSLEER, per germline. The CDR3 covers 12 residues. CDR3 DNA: TGCGCCAGCAGCCAAGGGGGGACCAAAGCTTTCTTT. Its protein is CASSQGGTKAFF.

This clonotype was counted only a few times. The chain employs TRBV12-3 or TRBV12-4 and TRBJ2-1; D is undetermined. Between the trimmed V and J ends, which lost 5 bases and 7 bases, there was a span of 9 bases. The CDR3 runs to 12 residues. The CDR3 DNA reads TGTGCCAGCAGTCCCGGAGTGAATGAGCAGTTCTTC. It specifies CASSPGVNEQFF.

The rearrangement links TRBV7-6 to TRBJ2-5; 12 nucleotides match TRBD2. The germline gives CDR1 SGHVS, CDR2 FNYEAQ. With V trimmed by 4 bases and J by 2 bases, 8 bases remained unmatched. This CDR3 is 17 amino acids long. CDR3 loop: CASSSSRGLAGQETQYF. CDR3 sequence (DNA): TGTGCCAGCAGCTCCAGTCGCGGACTAGCGGGGCAAGAGACCCAGTACTTC. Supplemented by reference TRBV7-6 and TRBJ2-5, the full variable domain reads GAGVSQSPRYKVTKRGQDVALRCDPISGHVSLYWYRQALGQGPEFLTYFNYEAQQDKSGLPNDRFSAERPEGSISTLTIQRTEQRDSAMYRCASSSSRGLAGQETQYFGPGTRLLVL.

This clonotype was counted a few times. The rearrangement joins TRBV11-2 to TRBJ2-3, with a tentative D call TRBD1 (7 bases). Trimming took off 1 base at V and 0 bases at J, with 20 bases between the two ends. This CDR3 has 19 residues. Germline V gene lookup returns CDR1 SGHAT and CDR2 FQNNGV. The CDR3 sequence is CASSLVGPGGTFSTDTQYF. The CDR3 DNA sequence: TGTGCCAGCAGCTTAGTGGGGCCAGGGGGGACCTTCAGCACAGATACGCAGTATTTT. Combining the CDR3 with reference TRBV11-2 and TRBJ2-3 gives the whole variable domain EAGVAQSPRYKIIEKRQSVAFWCNPISGHATLYWYQQILGQGPKLLIQFQNNGVVDDSQLPKDRFSAERLKGVDSTLKIQPAKLEDSAVYLCASSLVGPGGTFSTDTQYFGPGTRLTVL.

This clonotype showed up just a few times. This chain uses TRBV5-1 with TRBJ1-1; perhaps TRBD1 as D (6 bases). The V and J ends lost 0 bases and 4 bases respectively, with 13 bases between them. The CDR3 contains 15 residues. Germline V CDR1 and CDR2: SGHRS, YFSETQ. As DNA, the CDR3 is TGCGCCAGCAGCTTGGCCCAGGGGATGGGCACTGAAGCTTTCTTT. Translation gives CASSLAQGMGTEAFF.

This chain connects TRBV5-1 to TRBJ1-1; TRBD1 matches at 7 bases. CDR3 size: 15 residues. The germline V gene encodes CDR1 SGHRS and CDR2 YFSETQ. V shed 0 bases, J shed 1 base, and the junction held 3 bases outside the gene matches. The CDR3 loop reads CASSLGTGWNTEAFF. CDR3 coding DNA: TGCGCCAGCAGCTTGGGGACAGGATGGAACACTGAAGCTTTCTTT.

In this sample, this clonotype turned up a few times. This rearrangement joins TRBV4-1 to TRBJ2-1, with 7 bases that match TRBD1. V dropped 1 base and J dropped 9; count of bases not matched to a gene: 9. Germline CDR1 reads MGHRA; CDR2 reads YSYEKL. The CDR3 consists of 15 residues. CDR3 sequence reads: CASSQVNRGEGEQFF. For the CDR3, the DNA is TGCGCCAGCAGCCAAGTTAACAGGGGCGAGGGTGAGCAGTTCTTC.

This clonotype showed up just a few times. This chain's CDR3 is CASSLDLIYNEQFF. DNA of the CDR3: TGTGCCAGCAGCTTGGACTTGATCTACAATGAGCAGTTCTTC. J is TRBJ2-1 and V is TRBV11-2; a weak D match, TRBD2 (5 bases). Trimming cost V 3 bases and J 3 bases, with 9 bases left between them. The germline CDR1 and CDR2 sequences are SGHAT and FQNNGV. The CDR3 length is 14 residues.

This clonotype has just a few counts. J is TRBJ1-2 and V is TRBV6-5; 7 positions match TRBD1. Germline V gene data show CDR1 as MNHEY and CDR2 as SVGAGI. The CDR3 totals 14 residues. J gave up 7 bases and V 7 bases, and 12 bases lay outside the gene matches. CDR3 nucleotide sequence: TGTGCCAGCACCGACGAGACAGGGTCGGCTGGCTACACCTTC. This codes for CASTDETGSAGYTF.

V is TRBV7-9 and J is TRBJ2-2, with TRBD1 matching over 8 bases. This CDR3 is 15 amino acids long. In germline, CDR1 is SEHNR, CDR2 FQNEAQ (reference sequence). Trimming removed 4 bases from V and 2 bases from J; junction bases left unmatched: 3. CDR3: CASSSGQGNTGELFF. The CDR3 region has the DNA TGTGCCAGCAGCTCCGGACAGGGTAACACCGGGGAGCTGTTTTTT.

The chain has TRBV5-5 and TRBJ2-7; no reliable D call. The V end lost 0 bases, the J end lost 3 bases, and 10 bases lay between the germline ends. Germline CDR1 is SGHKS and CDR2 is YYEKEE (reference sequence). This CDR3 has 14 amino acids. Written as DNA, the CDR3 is TGTGCCAGCAGCTTGGGGAACCTACTCTACGAGCAGTACGTC. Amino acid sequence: CASSLGNLLYEQYV.

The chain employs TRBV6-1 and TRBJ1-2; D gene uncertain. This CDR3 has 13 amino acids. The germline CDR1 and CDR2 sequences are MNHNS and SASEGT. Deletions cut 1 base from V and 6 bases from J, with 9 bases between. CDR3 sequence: CASSEVPLDGYTF. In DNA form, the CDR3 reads TGTGCCAGCAGTGAAGTTCCCTTGGATGGCTACACCTTC.

CDR3 loop: CASSQDFPSSYNEQFF. CDR3 sequence (DNA): TGCGCCAGCAGCCAAGATTTTCCGAGCTCCTACAATGAGCAGTTCTTC. V usage is TRBV4-3 and J usage is TRBJ2-1, with D hard to call. Trimming took 0 bases from V and 0 from J, leaving 9 bases between them. The germline gives CDR1 LGHNA, CDR2 YSLEER. This CDR3 has 16 amino acids.